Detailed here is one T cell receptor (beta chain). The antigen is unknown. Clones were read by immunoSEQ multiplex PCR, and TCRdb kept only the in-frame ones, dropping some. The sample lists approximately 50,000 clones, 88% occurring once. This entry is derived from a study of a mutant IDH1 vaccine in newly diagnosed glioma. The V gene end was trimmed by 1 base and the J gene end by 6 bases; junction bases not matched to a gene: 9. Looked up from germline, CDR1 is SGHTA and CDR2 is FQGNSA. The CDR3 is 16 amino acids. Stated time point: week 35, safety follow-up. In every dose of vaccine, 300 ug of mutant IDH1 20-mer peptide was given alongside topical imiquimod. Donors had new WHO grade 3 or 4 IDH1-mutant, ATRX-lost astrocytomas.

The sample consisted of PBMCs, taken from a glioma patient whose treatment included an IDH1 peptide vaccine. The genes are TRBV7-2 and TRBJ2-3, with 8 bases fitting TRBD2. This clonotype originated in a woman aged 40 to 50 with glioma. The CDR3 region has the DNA TGTGCCAGCAGCTTAGTGGGCGGGGGGACTCGGGATACGCAGTATTTT. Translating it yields CASSLVGGGTRDTQYF.